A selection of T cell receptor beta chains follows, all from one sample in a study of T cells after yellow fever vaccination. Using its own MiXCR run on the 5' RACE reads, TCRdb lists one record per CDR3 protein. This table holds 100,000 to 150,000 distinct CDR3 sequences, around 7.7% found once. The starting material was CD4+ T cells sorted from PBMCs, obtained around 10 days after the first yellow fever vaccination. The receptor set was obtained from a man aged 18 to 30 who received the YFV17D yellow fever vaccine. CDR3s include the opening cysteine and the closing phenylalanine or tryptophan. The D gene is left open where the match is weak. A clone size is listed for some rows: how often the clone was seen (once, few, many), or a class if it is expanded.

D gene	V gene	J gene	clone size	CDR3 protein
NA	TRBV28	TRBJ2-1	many	CASSLVLYPYNEQFF
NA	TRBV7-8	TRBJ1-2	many	CASSSDRDSYGYTF
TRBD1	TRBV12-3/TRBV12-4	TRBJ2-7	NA	CASSLNRGWYEQYF
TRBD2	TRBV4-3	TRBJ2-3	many	CASSQESGLAGGVTQYF
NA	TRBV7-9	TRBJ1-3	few	CASSPQGIAGNTIYF
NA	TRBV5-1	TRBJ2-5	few	CASSGRTNQETQYF
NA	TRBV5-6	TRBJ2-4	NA	CASSLISGAKNIQYF
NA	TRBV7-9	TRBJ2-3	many	CASSRGEPDTQYF
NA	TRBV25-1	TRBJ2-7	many	CASSEWGYEQYF
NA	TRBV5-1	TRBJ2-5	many	CASSGPGDGTQYF
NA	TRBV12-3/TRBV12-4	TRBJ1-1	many	CASSSQVNTEAFF
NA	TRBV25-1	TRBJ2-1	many	CASAPLAGAGQGQFF
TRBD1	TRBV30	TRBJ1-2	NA	CAWRLQGGHGYTF
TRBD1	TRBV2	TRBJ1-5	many	CASTQPGQGGFFSNQPQHF
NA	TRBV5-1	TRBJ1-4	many	CASSSDSFNEKLFF
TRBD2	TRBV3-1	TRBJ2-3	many	CASSLLAGGGQDTQYF
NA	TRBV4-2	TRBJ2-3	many	CASSQDEPADTQYF
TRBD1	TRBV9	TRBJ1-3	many	CASSVASGTGESGNTIYF
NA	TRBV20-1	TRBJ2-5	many	CSAGTRDETQYF
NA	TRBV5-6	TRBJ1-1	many	CASSLVLSLGAANTEAFF
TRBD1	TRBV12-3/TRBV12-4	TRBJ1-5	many	CASSRRQGLDQPQHF
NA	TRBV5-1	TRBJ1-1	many	CASSLDGVETEAFF
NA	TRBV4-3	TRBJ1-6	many	CASSQDRFNSPLHF
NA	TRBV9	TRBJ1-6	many	CASSAGTRQSPLHF
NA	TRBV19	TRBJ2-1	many	CASSIRLSSYNEQFF
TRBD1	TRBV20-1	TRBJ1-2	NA	CSARVTSDRDGYTF
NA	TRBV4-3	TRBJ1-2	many	CASSQVAGHGYTF
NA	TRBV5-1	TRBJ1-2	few	CASSLSRPNYGYTF